This T cell receptor (beta chain) was documented in a study of T cell responses to AZD1222 COVID-19 vaccine. Whole-study findings and limits: Among the donors, most were white British and more were female, and clonal diversity was possibly underestimated. Repertoire sampling was restricted to post-peak T cell response timepoints.

V lost 0 bases and J lost 0; bases outside the gene matches: 0. Germline CDR1 reads LGHNA; CDR2 reads YNFKEQ. The CDR3 loop spans 15 amino acids. Details on this clone: Antigen: not known. Other DNA sequences within the sample encode an identical CDR3.

Generated by immunoSEQ multiplex PCR, the TCRdb table keeps only in-frame clones and is missing some. There are some 150,000 clones in the sample; roughly 90% occur only once, and about 3% lies in the top ten. The rearrangement links TRBV4-2 to TRBJ2-7; the match to TRBD1 covers 9 bases. Sequences were derived from peripheral blood, sampled on day 0 of AZD1222 vaccination. The receptor comes from an adult in good health. The CDR3 region is CASSQETGGSYEQYF. The CDR3 bases are TGTGCCAGCAGCCAAGAGACAGGGGGCTCCTACGAGCAGTACTTC.